This entry lists 21 T cell receptor beta chains sequenced from one sample in a study of regulatory T cells in long-lasting Graves disease. Through Arm-PCR of CDR3 regions and iRepertoire HTBI primers, TCR beta libraries were built. MiXCR, applied by TCRdb to the multiplex PCR reads, yields one record per CDR3 protein. The sample lists 400,000 to 650,000 distinct CDR3 sequences; about 16% were seen once. Time point: newly diagnosed GD, antithyroid drugs for less than 3 months. RNA isolated from PBMCs was used to make the TCR library. This same sample was also part of a study on T cells in Graves' hyperthyroidism and ophthalmopathy.

The starting material was peripheral blood mononuclear cells (PBMCs), obtained at new diagnosis, from a patient treated with antithyroid drugs. The source is a woman between 40 and 65 years old with Graves disease.

V and J are TRBV13 and TRBJ1-1; D remains ambiguous. The CDR3 loop spans 12 amino acids. Germline V gene lookup returns CDR1 PRHDT and CDR2 FYEKMQ (reference sequence). V lost 0 bases and J 8 bases, leaving 7 bases between the germline ends. Written as DNA, the CDR3 is TGTGCCAGCAGCTTAGGGTGGGAGGAAGCTTTCTTT. Protein: CASSLGWEEAFF.

This clonotype was seen at least ten times. The gene calls are TRBV3-1 and TRBJ1-5, with TRBD1 as a possible D gene (6 bases). V gave up 2 bases and J gave up 3 bases, with 11 bases separating them. The CDR3 consists of 15 residues. The germline CDR1 and CDR2 sequences are LGHDT and YNNKEL (reference sequence). CDR3 sequence reads: CASSQTGGVNQPQHF. CDR3 sequence (DNA): TGTGCCAGCAGCCAAACGGGGGGCGTCAATCAGCCCCAGCATTTT.

The chain combines TRBV7-9 with TRBJ2-1, with a possible D match to TRBD2 (5 bases). The V and J ends lost 2 bases and 5 bases respectively, with 13 bases between them. Per the germline V gene, CDR1 is SEHNR and CDR2 is FQNEAQ (reference sequence). This CDR3 spans 15 amino acids. The CDR3 loop is CASSLTPAGDNEQFF. DNA for the CDR3: TGTGCCAGCAGCTTAACACCGGCCGGGGACAATGAGCAGTTCTTC.

This clonotype has at least ten counts. This chain connects TRBV6-1 to TRBJ1-5; TRBD1 aligns across 7 bases. This CDR3 is built from 15 residues. After removal of 2 bases from V and 4 bases from J, the junction contained 5 bases not matched to a gene. The germline V gene has CDR1 MNHNS and CDR2 SASEGT. Here the CDR3 DNA reads TGTGCCAGCAGTGAAAGACAGGGAGTAAATCAGCCCCAGCATTTT. It translates to CASSERQGVNQPQHF.

This clonotype appeared many times. The V gene is TRBV6-2 or TRBV6-3, the J gene TRBJ2-7, with TRBD1 matching 9 bases. The germline V gene encodes CDR1 MNHEY and CDR2 SVGEGT. The CDR3 runs to 17 residues. V gave up 5 bases and J gave up 1 base; unmatched junction bases: 12. Written as DNA, the CDR3 is TGTGCCAGCAGTGGGGACAGGGTCCCGTATTATTCCTACGAGCAGTACTTC. Translated, it gives CASSGDRVPYYSYEQYF.

This clonotype occurred many times. The V gene is TRBV27, the J gene TRBJ2-7; TRBD1 is a possible D gene (7 bases). Germline V gene lookup returns CDR1 MNHEY and CDR2 SMNVEV (reference sequence). The CDR3 consists of 14 residues. Trimming took 6 bases from V and 3 from J, leaving 15 bases between them. The CDR3 sequence: CASRRQGEVYEQYF. CDR3 bases: TGTGCCAGCAGACGTCAGGGGGAGGTCTACGAGCAGTACTTC.

This rearrangement joins TRBV11-2 to TRBJ1-3; D is undetermined. Trimming cost V 11 bases and J 0 bases, with 11 bases left between them. CDR3 length: 13 residues. Germline V lookup: CDR1 SGHAT, CDR2 FQNNGV. The CDR3: CARKVSSGNTIYF. CDR3 bases: TGTGCCCGCAAAGTGAGCTCTGGAAACACCATATATTTT.

This clonotype has just one count. A much bigger clone sits one base away, suggesting this may be a read error. CDR3 protein: CASSLTGSRRQGTEASF. CDR3 in DNA: TGTGCCAGCAGCTTGACCGGGAGCCGCCGGCAGGGTACTGAAGCTTCCTTT. V is TRBV5-5 and J is TRBJ1-1, with D tentatively TRBD1 (5 bases). The CDR3 totals 17 residues. The germline V gene has CDR1 SGHKS and CDR2 YYEKEE (reference sequence).

This clonotype came up a few times. This rearrangement joins TRBV20-1 to TRBJ1-6; D is perhaps TRBD1 (6 bases). The germline V gene has CDR1 DFQATT and CDR2 SNEGSKA (reference sequence). V dropped 4 bases and J dropped 0 bases, with 10 bases sitting between them. CDR3 length equals 15 residues. CDR3 sequence reads: CSATTGSSYNSPLHF. The DNA for the CDR3 is TGCAGTGCTACTACAGGGTCCTCCTATAATTCACCCCTCCACTTT.

This clonotype was detected ten times or more. The rearrangement links TRBV5-1 to TRBJ2-1; 11 bases map to TRBD2. After removal of 4 bases from V and 4 bases from J, the junction contained 7 bases not matched to a gene. The CDR3 extends over 16 amino acids. Germline V gene lookup returns CDR1 SGHRS and CDR2 YFSETQ. The CDR3 DNA reads TGCGCCAGCAGCCAAAGACTAGCGGGGAGTTACAATGAGCAGTTCTTC. Translated, it gives CASSQRLAGSYNEQFF.

This sequence joins TRBV5-1 and TRBJ2-7, with 12 bases aligning to TRBD2. V lost 0 bases, J lost 7 bases, and 2 bases stayed unmatched. Germline V CDR1 and CDR2: SGHRS, YFSETQ. This CDR3 contains 14 residues. CDR3 protein: CASSLVLAGGEQYF. Here the CDR3 DNA reads TGCGCCAGCAGCTTGGTACTAGCGGGGGGAGAGCAGTACTTC. Variable domain in full (rest from reference TRBV5-1 and TRBJ2-7): KAGVTQTPRYLIKTRGQQVTLSCSPISGHRSVSWYQQTPGQGLQFLFEYFSETQRNKGNFPGRFSGRQFSNSRSEMNVSTLELGDSALYLCASSLVLAGGEQYFGPGTRLTVT.

This clonotype was observed a few times. This sequence joins TRBV20-1 and TRBJ2-7; unclear D gene. Germline CDR1 is DFQATT and CDR2 is SNEGSKA (reference sequence). V lost 0 bases and J lost 3, with 12 bases in between. CDR3 length: 14 residues. The CDR3 loop is CSARDLGVGYEQYF. CDR3 nucleotide sequence: TGCAGTGCTAGAGATCTTGGGGTCGGCTACGAGCAGTACTTC.

This clonotype was observed many times. V gene TRBV10-3 combines with J gene TRBJ2-1; possible D gene TRBD2, 6 bases. The CDR3 has 14 amino acids. Trimming stripped 11 bases from V and 6 bases from J, with 20 bases between. Per germline, CDR1 ENHRY and CDR2 SYGVKD. The DNA for the CDR3 is TGTGCCGCCCACTCCTCACTAGCCGGCAATGAGCAGTTCTTC. Translation gives CAAHSSLAGNEQFF.

Worth noting for this clonotype: A read error is the likely source, as a far larger clone sits one nucleotide away. The V call is TRBV12-3 or TRBV12-4, the J call TRBJ1-4; D is perhaps TRBD1 (5 bases). CDR3 length equals 18 residues. This CDR3 is CASSQHSAGTPTTEKPFF. The CDR3 DNA sequence: TGTGCCAGCAGCCAACACAGCGCAGGGACTCCGACTACGGAAAAACCGTTTTTT.

This chain links TRBV27 with TRBJ2-7, with a possible D match to TRBD2 (5 bases). Per the germline V gene, CDR1 is MNHEY and CDR2 is SMNVEV (reference sequence). This CDR3 spans 13 amino acids. The V end was cut by 7 bases, the J end by 1 base, with 11 bases between. CDR3 amino acids: CASTPSGSYEQYF. As DNA, the CDR3 is TGTGCCAGCACTCCCTCGGGGTCCTACGAGCAGTACTTC.

This clonotype was counted ten times or more. The rearrangement joins TRBV11-3 to TRBJ2-1; 10 bases match TRBD2. Losses at the gene ends were 2 bases for V and 8 bases for J; bases not matched to a gene: 3. CDR1 SGHNT and CDR2 YENEEA come from the germline V gene. CDR3 length: 14 amino acids. CDR3: CASSLTGLADEQFF. The CDR3 DNA sequence: TGTGCCAGCAGCTTAACCGGACTAGCGGATGAGCAGTTCTTC.

The V gene is TRBV7-9, the J gene TRBJ2-1; 8 bases agree with TRBD2. CDR1 is SEHNR, CDR2 FQNEAQ, per germline (reference sequence). The CDR3 contains 15 residues. J was trimmed by 2 bases and V by 7 bases; bases with no gene match: 7. This CDR3 reads CASTLLGGAYNEQFF. DNA of the CDR3: TGTGCCAGCACCCTCCTCGGGGGGGCCTACAATGAGCAGTTCTTC.

This chain joins TRBV12-5 and TRBJ1-3, with D maybe TRBD1 (5 bases). Trimming cost V 6 bases and J 3 bases, with 9 bases left between them. The CDR3 totals 13 residues. CDR1 is LGHNT and CDR2 is FRNRAP in the germline V gene. This CDR3 reads CASGRGLGNTIYF. DNA of the CDR3: TGTGCTAGTGGCCGGGGACTTGGAAACACCATATATTTT.

For this clonotype: The junction differs from germline at one of its ends, possibly a read error. V gene TRBV7-9 combines with J gene TRBJ1-6; no reliable D call. CDR1 is SEHNR, CDR2 FQNEAQ, per germline (reference sequence). The CDR3 is 15 amino acids. CDR3: CASSLGMAYSSPLHF. The CDR3 DNA sequence: TGTGCCAGCAGCTTAGGGATGGCCTATAGTTCACCCCTCCACTTT. The full variable domain, in which reference TRBV7-9 and TRBJ1-6 provide the parts outside the CDR3, is DTGVSQNPRHKITKRGQNVTFRCDPISEHNRLYWYRQTLGQGPEFLTYFQNEAQLEKSRLLSDRFSAERPKGSFSTLEIQRTEQGDSAMYLCASSLGMAYSSPLHFGNGTRLTVT.

The sample holds a few counts of this clonotype. The chain couples TRBV20-1 to TRBJ2-3, with 10 bases aligning to TRBD2. Looked up from germline, CDR1 is DFQATT and CDR2 is SNEGSKA (reference sequence). After removal of 7 bases from V and 3 bases from J, the junction contained 10 bases not matched to a gene. The CDR3 consists of 15 residues. The CDR3 loop is CSVFSGGASTDTQYF. The CDR3 DNA sequence: TGCAGTGTGTTCAGCGGGGGGGCTAGTACAGATACGCAGTATTTT.

The sample holds many counts of this clonotype. The rearrangement joins TRBV5-1 to TRBJ2-1; 11 bases fit TRBD2. V lost 0 bases and J lost 8; bases outside the gene matches: 4. There are 15 residues in the CDR3. Germline CDR1 SGHRS, CDR2 YFSETQ. The CDR3 DNA reads TGCGCCAGCAGCTTGGTGCTAGCGGGGGGCGATGAGCAGTTCTTC. This sequence encodes CASSLVLAGGDEQFF.